The 3 T cell receptor beta chains below were found in one sample sequenced in a study of shared clonotypes between healthy human individuals. Here immunoSEQ multiplex PCR was the method, and the copy in TCRdb shows in-frame clones only, minus some. The data show under 2,000,000 clones, 85% to 95% seen once. CD8 cells classed as naive were CD45RO-negative and positively selected for CCR7, excluding terminally differentiated effector memory CD45RA+ cells. Specimen: naive CD8+ T cells sorted from blood. These receptors were taken from a man younger than 35 in good health.

The V call is TRBV7-2, the J call TRBJ1-1; D is uncertain. This CDR3 has 15 amino acids. Germline CDR1 is SGHTA and CDR2 is FQGNSA. V shed 2 bases and J shed 0 bases, with 10 bases lying between them. The CDR3 spells CASSLTRALNTEAFF. The CDR3 DNA follows: TGTGCCAGCAGCTTAACGAGAGCCCTGAACACTGAAGCTTTCTTT.

The gene calls are TRBV5-1 and TRBJ2-7; 11 bases are a match to TRBD2. Germline V gene lookup returns CDR1 SGHRS and CDR2 YFSETQ. The CDR3 spans 19 residues. Trimming removed 0 bases from V and 7 bases from J; junction bases left unmatched: 18. The CDR3 reads CASSLEALAGGPPSGEQYF. Written as DNA, the CDR3 is TGCGCCAGCAGCTTGGAGGCCCTAGCGGGAGGCCCCCCTTCGGGGGAGCAGTACTTC.

V gene TRBV2 combines with J gene TRBJ1-4; TRBD1 aligns across 7 bases. Trimming at V came to 11 bases and at J to 3 bases, leaving 9 bases not matched to a gene. Germline loops: CDR1 SNHLY, CDR2 FYNNEI. The CDR3 loop spans 14 amino acids. CDR3 bases: TGTGCCTCGGAGCACAGGGGTGCTAATGAAAAACTGTTTTTT. Translated, it gives CASEHRGANEKLFF.